This T cell receptor beta chain was captured in a study of early T cells in non-severe SARS-CoV-2 infection. The library protocol tagged individual cDNA molecules with unique molecular identifiers. One entry per CDR3 protein results from TCRdb running MiXCR on the 5' RACE reads. The sample consists of approximately 74,000 distinct CDR3 sequences, 11% to 15% of them appearing once. This clonotype was detected a few times. V was clipped by 6 bases and J by 6 bases; unmatched bases: 13. The CDR3 spans 15 residues. The chain joins TRBV12-3 or TRBV12-4 to TRBJ2-7; 8 nucleotides align to TRBD2. Sequences were obtained from whole blood. The sequence derives from an adult who was a healthcare worker with PCR-confirmed SARS-CoV-2 infection or an uninfected control (not recorded which). As DNA, the CDR3 is TGTGCCAGCAGGTCCTCCGGGACTAGGACCGGCGAGCAGTACTTC. This gives the protein CASRSSGTRTGEQYF.